One and the same sample provided the 15 T cell receptor beta chains below, sequenced in a study of memory CD4+ T cells and cytomegalovirus serostatus. The protocol was immunoSEQ multiplex PCR, while the TCRdb copy is restricted to in-frame clones and leaves out a portion. The sample has over 50,000 clones; around four fifths are singletons. The sort gate was single viable CD3+CD4+CD8-CD45RO+ cells for memory CD4+ T cells. The sample taken for sequencing was memory CD4+ T cells from blood. The receptors stem from an adult in good health and CMV-seronegative.

The chain has TRBV7-7 and TRBJ2-1; maybe TRBD1 (5 bases). Germline V gene sequence: CDR1 SSHAT, CDR2 FNYEAQ (reference sequence). V lost 5 bases and J lost 7, with 18 bases in between. This CDR3 has 15 amino acids. Here the CDR3 DNA reads TGTGCCAGCAGCCGTACAGGTGGGGCCGGTAATGAGCAGTTCTTC. This gives the protein CASSRTGGAGNEQFF.

The gene calls are TRBV7-2 and TRBJ2-1, with 8 bases identical to TRBD2. The CDR3 is made up of 15 amino acids. The germline V gene has CDR1 SGHTA and CDR2 FQGNSA. The J segment lost 5 bases and the V segment lost 1 base, leaving 4 bases of the junction unmatched. The CDR3, as DNA: TGTGCCAGCAGCTTAGATCGGGGGGGACACAATGAGCAGTTCTTC. It translates to CASSLDRGGHNEQFF.

The genes are TRBV5-1 and TRBJ2-7, with TRBD1 matching 7 bases. V lost 3 bases, J lost 0 bases, and 18 bases stayed unmatched. CDR3 length: 19 residues. CDR1 and CDR2 (germline): SGHRS, YFSETQ. The chain's CDR3 is CASSSETGSREINSYEQYF. The DNA for the CDR3 is TGCGCCAGCAGCTCAGAGACAGGGAGTCGTGAAATAAACTCCTACGAGCAGTACTTC.

V and J are TRBV7-2 and TRBJ2-1; TRBD1 aligns across 9 bases. V shed 5 bases, J shed 6 bases, and the junction held 11 bases outside the gene matches. This CDR3 is built from 16 residues. Germline CDR1 is SGHTA and CDR2 is FQGNSA. CDR3 sequence (DNA): TGTGCCAGCAGCCACCTCACCGGGACAGGGATCAATGAGCAGTTCTTC. Translated: CASSHLTGTGINEQFF.

This clone was seen a single time. V gene TRBV30 combines with J gene TRBJ1-2; the match to TRBD1 covers 8 bases. V dropped 0 bases and J dropped 6; count of bases not matched to a gene: 9. This CDR3 region has 15 residues. CDR1 is GTSNPN, CDR2 SVGIG, per germline (reference sequence). CDR3 nucleotides: TGTGCCTGGAGTGTACGGGGACAGGCCTGGGATGGCTACACCTTC. This sequence encodes CAWSVRGQAWDGYTF. Drawing the rest from reference TRBV30 and TRBJ1-2, the complete variable domain is SQTIHQWPATLVQPVGSPLSLECTVEGTSNPNLYWYRQAAGRGLQLLFYSVGIGQISSEVPQNLSASRPQDRQFILSSKKLLLSDSGFYLCAWSVRGQAWDGYTFGSGTRLTVV.

This clone was seen once. The chain has TRBV28 and TRBJ1-3, with D possibly TRBD1 on 5 matching bases. V dropped 4 bases and J dropped 5 bases, with 18 bases sitting between them. Looked up from germline, CDR1 is MDHEN and CDR2 is SYDVKM. CDR3 length equals 16 residues. The CDR3 nucleotides read TGTGCCAGCAGTTCCCCGGGGGGGGAGAGAAGAAACACCATATATTTT. This translates into CASSSPGGERRNTIYF.

The V and J genes are TRBV7-9 and TRBJ2-3; unclear D gene. V lost 4 bases and J 2 bases, leaving 4 bases between the germline ends. Germline V gene lookup returns CDR1 SEHNR and CDR2 FQNEAQ (reference sequence). The CDR3 length is 12 residues. The CDR3 coding sequence is TGTGCCAGCAGCTCGTTCACAGATACGCAGTATTTT. Translated, it gives CASSSFTDTQYF.

This clone was observed a few times. J is TRBJ1-3 and V is TRBV30; D is possibly TRBD1 (6 bases). V was trimmed by 6 bases and J by 3 bases, leaving 15 bases between them. Germline V gene data show CDR1 as GTSNPN and CDR2 as SVGIG (reference sequence). The length of the CDR3 is 14 residues. The CDR3 here is CACPQGLGGNTIYF. The CDR3 coding sequence is TGTGCCTGCCCCCAGGGGTTGGGTGGAAACACCATATATTTT.

The chain combines TRBV15 with TRBJ2-5; 11 bases line up with TRBD2. The CDR3 runs 16 residues. V lost 3 bases, J lost 3 bases, and 6 bases stayed unmatched. The germline CDR1 and CDR2 sequences are LNHNV and YYDKDF (reference sequence). The CDR3 loop is CATSRAGTSGKETQYF. Here the CDR3 DNA reads TGTGCCACCAGCAGGGCCGGGACTAGCGGAAAAGAGACCCAGTACTTC. Combining the CDR3 with reference TRBV15 and TRBJ2-5 gives the whole variable domain DAMVIQNPRYQVTQFGKPVTLSCSQTLNHNVMYWYQQKSSQAPKLLFHYYDKDFNNEADTPDNFQSRRPNTSFCFLDIRSPGLGDTAMYLCATSRAGTSGKETQYFGPGTRLLVL.

The chain has TRBV29-1 and TRBJ2-7, with 12 positions matching TRBD2. J lost 4 bases, V lost 1 base, and 11 bases had no gene match. Germline CDR1 is SQVTM and CDR2 is ANQGSEA. The CDR3 is 17 amino acids. Here the CDR3 reads CSVEAARLAGGKYEQYF. The CDR3 DNA reads TGCAGCGTTGAAGCAGCTAGGCTAGCGGGAGGGAAATACGAGCAGTACTTC.

The rearrangement joins TRBV19 to TRBJ1-3; TRBD1 matches at 9 bases. The CDR3 is 18 residues long. J gave up 0 bases and V 4 bases, and 10 bases lay outside the gene matches. Germline V gene lookup returns CDR1 LNHDA and CDR2 SQIVND (reference sequence). The CDR3 reads CASSRDRDRDLSGNTIYF. CDR3 sequence (DNA): TGTGCCAGTAGTAGAGACCGGGACAGGGACCTCTCTGGAAACACCATATATTTT.

In this sample, this clone turned up a few times. The chain combines TRBV10-1 with TRBJ1-5; 8 nucleotides match TRBD1. Per germline, CDR1 WNHNN and CDR2 SYGVQD (reference sequence). The CDR3 sequence is 16 residues long. J lost 0 bases, V lost 7 bases, and 8 bases had no gene match. CDR3 region: CASTYGQGYSNQPQHF. The CDR3 DNA sequence: TGCGCCAGCACCTACGGACAGGGCTATAGCAATCAGCCCCAGCATTTT.

J is TRBJ2-5 and V is TRBV5-1; TRBD1 is a possible D gene (5 bases). Germline loops: CDR1 SGHRS, CDR2 YFSETQ. The CDR3 totals 14 residues. V dropped 1 base and J dropped 2 bases, with 9 bases sitting between them. The CDR3 here is CASSLSTAQETQYF. CDR3 nucleotides: TGCGCCAGCAGCTTGTCGACAGCTCAAGAGACCCAGTACTTC.

The chain carries TRBV19 and TRBJ1-2; D is possibly TRBD1 (6 bases). Germline lookup yields CDR1 LNHDA and CDR2 SQIVND (reference sequence). Trimming removed 4 bases from V and 2 bases from J, with 14 bases in between. This CDR3 has 15 residues. The CDR3 region is CASSSSSGVNYGYTF. The CDR3 DNA reads as TGTGCCAGTAGTAGCTCATCAGGGGTCAACTATGGCTACACCTTC.

Only one count was recorded for this clone. V and J are TRBV27 and TRBJ1-1; 7 positions agree with TRBD1. Germline V gives CDR1 MNHEY, CDR2 SMNVEV (reference sequence). V was pared by 8 bases and J by 7 bases, with 16 bases of the junction left unmatched. This CDR3 has 15 amino acids. CDR3 coding DNA: TGTGCCAGCCGTTCAATTGAGACAGGGCGGAATGAAGCTTTCTTT. It is translated as CASRSIETGRNEAFF.